Sequencing of this T cell receptor beta chain was carried out in a study of blood T cells in healthy people across ages. Study findings and constraints: The recorded TCR beta diversity per million T cells decreased in a roughly linear manner with age. Comparison with aged donors showed that long-lived donors had more naive CD4+ cells and higher diversity.

With a J-beta primer mix and a sample-barcoded 5' primer, a second PCR ran roughly 6 to 11 cycles. Each cDNA molecule received a tag from a template-switch adaptor that had 12 random nucleotides. A single record per CDR3 protein comes from TCRdb applying MiXCR to the 5' RACE reads. The sample holds some 900,000 distinct CDR3 sequences, less than 35% seen once. Germline V gene sequence: CDR1 SGHRS, CDR2 YFSETQ. CDR3 length: 13 residues. V was trimmed by 6 bases and J by 6 bases, leaving 16 bases between them. The sample holds a few counts of this clonotype. The antigen remains undetermined. Sequencing was performed on blood. The clonotype originates from a woman at least 80 years old in good health. This chain connects TRBV5-1 to TRBJ2-7; D tentatively fits TRBD1 or TRBD2 (7 bases each). In DNA, the CDR3 is TGCGCCAGCACCCCAGGGGGGGGTTCCGAGCAGTACTTC. Residues: CASTPGGGSEQYF.